The 31 T cell receptor beta chains below come from one sample, sequenced in a study of blood T cell repertoires in COVID-19. Sequenced by immunoSEQ multiplex PCR; TCRdb stores in-frame clones only, minus some. The data hold some 250,000 clones, with roughly 86% observed a single time. Sequences were obtained from peripheral blood. These receptors originate from a man older than 75 with acute or convalescent COVID-19.

This chain links TRBV3-1 (or the pseudogene TRBV3-2) with TRBJ1-4, with 9 bases identical to TRBD1. V gave up 3 bases and J gave up 8 bases; unmatched junction bases: 7. The V gene's germline CDR1 is LGHDT and CDR2 YNNKEL (reference sequence). The CDR3 extends over 15 amino acids. CDR3 coding DNA: TGTGCCAGCAGCCATTGGGGGACAGGGTCCGAAAAACTGTTTTTT. This encodes CASSHWGTGSEKLFF.

This clone showed up just a few times. DNA of the CDR3: TGTGCCAGCAGCTTAGTTACAGGGGTCGGTGAGCAGTACTTC. Its translation is CASSLVTGVGEQYF. The chain employs TRBV7-9 and TRBJ2-7; 7 bases line up with TRBD1. V trimming: 1 base; J trimming: 7 bases; junction bases outside the gene matches: 7. Germline CDR1 reads SEHNR; CDR2 reads FQNEAQ (reference sequence). The CDR3 loop spans 14 amino acids. The variable domain in full, completed from reference TRBV7-9 and TRBJ2-7, reads DTGVSQNPRHKITKRGQNVTFRCDPISEHNRLYWYRQTLGQGPEFLTYFQNEAQLEKSRLLSDRFSAERPKGSFSTLEIQRTEQGDSAMYLCASSLVTGVGEQYFGPGTRLTVT.

The rearrangement uses TRBV28 and TRBJ1-2; no definite D call. Germline-derived CDR1 and CDR2 are MDHEN and SYDVKM. The CDR3 has 14 residues. Trimming took 7 bases from V and 4 from J, leaving 16 bases between them. In DNA form, the CDR3 reads TGTGCCAGCAACGACTTTACGGGTGGCTATGGCTACACCTTC. It yields the protein CASNDFTGGYGYTF.

This chain links TRBV18 with TRBJ1-2; D uncertain. This CDR3 has 16 amino acids. The germline V and J ends were trimmed by 6 bases and 1 base, with 18 bases remaining between them. Germline CDR1 reads KGHSH; CDR2 reads LQKENI. Here the CDR3 reads CASSPVGDLYNYGYTF. DNA for the CDR3: TGTGCCAGCTCCCCTGTGGGAGACCTCTATAACTATGGCTACACCTTC.

The chain employs TRBV15 and TRBJ1-2, with 9 bases that match TRBD1. Trimming removed 5 bases from V and 4 bases from J; junction bases left unmatched: 5. CDR1 and CDR2 from the germline V gene are LNHNV and YYDKDF (reference sequence). CDR3 size: 14 residues. The DNA of the CDR3 is TGTGCCACCAGCCCGGACAGGGGTGGCTATGGCTACACCTTC. Residues: CATSPDRGGYGYTF.

This chain uses TRBV10-3 with TRBJ2-5; D perhaps matches TRBD2 (6 bases). Germline V lookup: CDR1 ENHRY, CDR2 SYGVKD. V was trimmed by 4 bases and J by 0 bases, leaving 9 bases between them. The CDR3 covers 14 residues. The CDR3 coding sequence is TGTGCCATCAGTGGGAGGGCCAACCAAGAGACCCAGTACTTC. It specifies CAISGRANQETQYF.

This clone was detected once. V and J are TRBV5-1 and TRBJ1-2; the match to TRBD1 covers 9 bases. Trimming cost V 4 bases and J 2 bases; bases outside gene matches: 9. Germline V CDR1 and CDR2: SGHRS, YFSETQ. The CDR3 totals 16 residues. The CDR3 DNA follows: TGCGCCAGCAGCAGGGACAGGGTTGGGAGGAACTATGGCTACACCTTC. It is translated as CASSRDRVGRNYGYTF.

CDR3 sequence (DNA): TGTGCCAGCAGTGAAGGACAGGGGAGTTTTTCACCCCTCCACTTT. It specifies CASSEGQGSFSPLHF. The chain uses TRBV2 and TRBJ1-6; 8 positions agree with TRBD1. This CDR3 comprises 15 residues. V lost 1 base, J lost 9 bases, and 5 bases stayed unmatched. The germline gives CDR1 SNHLY, CDR2 FYNNEI.

In nucleotides, the CDR3 is TGTGCCAGCAGCGCCTACAGGGATTCACCCCTCCACTTT. This gives the protein CASSAYRDSPLHF. The chain links TRBV7-3 to TRBJ1-6; D perhaps matches TRBD1 (6 bases). Trimming stripped 5 bases from V and 8 bases from J, with 10 bases between. CDR1 SGHTA and CDR2 FQGTGA come from the germline V gene. The CDR3 contains 13 residues.

The chain carries TRBV25-1 and TRBJ2-7; 8 nucleotides align to TRBD2. V trimming: 4 bases; J trimming: 2 bases; junction bases outside the gene matches: 4. Germline-derived CDR1 and CDR2 are MGHDK and SYGVNS. The CDR3 length is 14 residues. The DNA of the CDR3 is TGTGCCAGCAGTGCCAGCGGGGGAACCTACGAGCAGTACTTC. Protein product: CASSASGGTYEQYF.

The chain uses TRBV19 and TRBJ2-2; 8 nucleotides line up with TRBD1. Per germline, CDR1 LNHDA and CDR2 SQIVND (reference sequence). Unmatched junction bases numbered 11, after V lost 7 bases and J lost 4 bases. CDR3 length: 16 residues. The CDR3 coding sequence is TGTGCCAGTACCCCTAAGGACAGGGTGGCCACCGGGGAGCTGTTTTTT. Translated, it gives CASTPKDRVATGELFF. The full variable domain, with the rest looked up from reference TRBV19 and TRBJ2-2, is DGGITQSPKYLFRKEGQNVTLSCEQNLNHDAMYWYRQDPGQGLRLIYYSQIVNDFQKGDIAEGYSVSREKKESFPLTVTSAQKNPTAFYLCASTPKDRVATGELFFGEGSRLTVL.

CDR3 loop: CASSYRLGKRGYEQYF. CDR3 DNA: TGTGCCAGCAGTTACCGGTTGGGGAAGCGGGGGTACGAGCAGTACTTC. The chain links TRBV6-5 to TRBJ2-7, with 8 bases identical to TRBD2. The CDR3 is 16 residues long. Unmatched junction bases numbered 10, after V lost 2 bases and J lost 4 bases. The germline CDR1 and CDR2 sequences are MNHEY and SVGAGI.

This chain uses TRBV5-1 with TRBJ2-3, with a tentative D call TRBD2 (6 bases). The CDR3 has 15 amino acids. CDR1 SGHRS and CDR2 YFSETQ come from the germline V gene. Trimming cost V 4 bases and J 0 bases, with 12 bases left between them. Written as DNA, the CDR3 is TGCGCCAGCAGCGGTTCAGGGACTAGCACAGATACGCAGTATTTT. Protein: CASSGSGTSTDTQYF.

This CDR3 is CASSQVGEGLAWYEQFF. CDR3 bases: TGTGCCAGCAGCCAAGTGGGGGAGGGACTAGCTTGGTATGAGCAGTTCTTC. The chain uses TRBV4-2 and TRBJ2-1; 9 bases are shared with TRBD2. CDR3 length: 17 residues. Germline V gene sequence: CDR1 LGHNA, CDR2 YNFKEQ. With V trimmed by 1 base and J by 8 bases, 12 bases remained unmatched.

V is TRBV7-9 and J is TRBJ2-1, with D perhaps matching TRBD2 (5 bases). CDR3 size: 15 residues. CDR1 is SEHNR, CDR2 FQNEAQ, per germline (reference sequence). The V gene lost 4 bases and the J gene lost 3 bases, with 13 bases spanning the gap. In nucleotides, the CDR3 is TGTGCCAGCAGCTCACCTCCCCGGGGCTACAATGAGCAGTTCTTC. It specifies CASSSPPRGYNEQFF.

The J gene is TRBJ1-6, the V gene TRBV5-6, with 8 bases lining up with TRBD1. The CDR3 extends over 19 amino acids. CDR1 and CDR2 (germline): SGHDT, YYEEEE. The J segment lost 0 bases and the V segment lost 0 bases, leaving 8 bases of the junction unmatched. The CDR3 DNA is TGTGCCAGCAGCTTGGTTTCGTACAGGGGGAGCTCCTATAATTCACCCCTCCACTTT. It translates to CASSLVSYRGSSYNSPLHF.

The CDR3 region has the DNA TGTGCCATCAGTGAGCAGGGAACGAAAGGAAACACCATATATTTT. Protein product: CAISEQGTKGNTIYF. This chain links TRBV10-3 with TRBJ1-3; D may be TRBD1 (5 bases). The V gene lost 2 bases and the J gene lost 4 bases, with 12 bases spanning the gap. Germline lookup yields CDR1 ENHRY and CDR2 SYGVKD. The CDR3 length is 15 residues.

V usage is TRBV29-1 and J usage is TRBJ1-4; 7 bases map to TRBD1. Losses at the gene ends were 7 bases for V and 7 bases for J; bases not matched to a gene: 12. There are 14 residues in the CDR3. The germline V gene has CDR1 SQVTM and CDR2 ANQGSEA. CDR3 DNA sequence: TGCAGCGCTGGGATGGTACAGGGGTTTGAAAAACTGTTTTTT. This encodes CSAGMVQGFEKLFF.

The chain links TRBV2 to TRBJ2-1, with a tentative D call TRBD2 (6 bases). The CDR3 loop spans 13 amino acids. Germline lookup yields CDR1 SNHLY and CDR2 FYNNEI. The V end was cut by 8 bases, the J end by 10 bases, with 18 bases between. The CDR3 reads CASHPTGVGEQFF. CDR3 coding DNA: TGTGCCAGCCACCCGACGGGAGTGGGCGAGCAGTTCTTC.

V usage is TRBV19 and J usage is TRBJ1-1, with D possibly being TRBD1 (6 bases). The CDR3 has 13 amino acids. Germline V CDR1 and CDR2: LNHDA, SQIVND (reference sequence). Between the trimmed V and J ends, which lost 10 bases and 5 bases, there was a span of 17 bases. Written as DNA, the CDR3 is TGTGCCATTTCGGACAGCTTGTGGACTGAAGCTTTCTTT. Translation: CAISDSLWTEAFF. Full variable domain (remainder filled in from reference TRBV19 and TRBJ1-1): DGGITQSPKYLFRKEGQNVTLSCEQNLNHDAMYWYRQDPGQGLRLIYYSQIVNDFQKGDIAEGYSVSREKKESFPLTVTSAQKNPTAFYLCAISDSLWTEAFFGQGTRLTVV.

The J gene is TRBJ2-7, the V gene TRBV2; possible D gene TRBD1, 6 bases. The germline gives CDR1 SNHLY, CDR2 FYNNEI. V was cut by 6 bases and J by 2 bases, with 8 bases left in between. There are 12 residues in the CDR3. The CDR3 DNA reads TGTGCCAGCAGAGACAGGCCCTACGAGCAGTACTTC. Protein sequence: CASRDRPYEQYF.

The genes are TRBV6-6 and TRBJ1-5; D perhaps matches TRBD1 (5 bases). Trimming took 3 bases from V and 3 from J, leaving 12 bases between them. CDR1 MNHNY and CDR2 SVGAGI come from the germline V gene (reference sequence). The length of the CDR3 is 15 residues. The DNA for the CDR3 is TGTGCCAGCAGTTATACCGGACAAACCAATCAGCCCCAGCATTTT. Translated, it gives CASSYTGQTNQPQHF.

The chain is built from TRBV19 and TRBJ1-5; possibly TRBD1 for D (5 bases). Looked up from germline, CDR1 is LNHDA and CDR2 is SQIVND (reference sequence). The germline V and J ends were trimmed by 7 bases and 0 bases, with 13 bases remaining between them. The CDR3 covers 15 residues. In nucleotides, the CDR3 is TGTGCCAGTAAGACCCAGGGTAATAGCAATCAGCCCCAGCATTTT. It yields the protein CASKTQGNSNQPQHF.

The V call is TRBV5-4, the J call TRBJ2-5; D might be TRBD1 (6 bases). The CDR3 covers 14 residues. Deletions cut 0 bases from V and 5 bases from J, with 11 bases between. Germline V gives CDR1 SGHNT, CDR2 YYREEE (reference sequence). The CDR3 DNA follows: TGTGCCAGCAGCTTGGACAGGGCATCGGAGACCCAGTACTTC. It specifies CASSLDRASETQYF.

This chain joins TRBV29-1 and TRBJ2-7; 8 nucleotides line up with TRBD1. The CDR3 runs to 14 residues. V gave up 6 bases and J gave up 6 bases; unmatched junction bases: 13. The germline V gene has CDR1 SQVTM and CDR2 ANQGSEA. This CDR3 reads CSVPRQGLESEQYF. The CDR3 region has the DNA TGCAGCGTCCCCCGACAGGGGCTGGAGAGCGAGCAGTACTTC.

The gene calls are TRBV29-1 and TRBJ2-5; a possible D gene is TRBD1 (6 bases). Germline values: CDR1 SQVTM, CDR2 ANQGSEA. V was cut by 6 bases and J by 7 bases, with 24 bases left in between. CDR3 length equals 15 residues. The CDR3 protein is CSVDRPGHSTGTQYF. In DNA, the CDR3 is TGCAGCGTAGATCGACCGGGACACTCCACGGGGACCCAGTACTTC. The whole variable domain, filled in from reference TRBV29-1 and TRBJ2-5, reads SAVISQKPSRDICQRGTSLTIQCQVDSQVTMMFWYRQQPGQSLTLIATANQGSEATYESGFVIDKFPISRPNLTFSTLTVSNMSPEDSSIYLCSVDRPGHSTGTQYFGPGTRLLVL.

This chain links TRBV29-1 with TRBJ2-1, with 10 bases identical to TRBD2. Germline values: CDR1 SQVTM, CDR2 ANQGSEA. J gave up 13 bases and V 7 bases, and 19 bases lay outside the gene matches. The length of the CDR3 is 15 residues. CDR3 amino acids: CSAGIGLAGEVSQFF. The CDR3 DNA follows: TGCAGCGCCGGGATCGGGCTAGCGGGAGAAGTCAGCCAGTTCTTC.

In the case of this clone: A read error may produce the germline difference seen at one junction end. The chain combines TRBV5-1 with TRBJ2-2; 9 positions match TRBD1. The CDR3 contains 12 residues. From germline, CDR1 is SGHRS and CDR2 YFSETQ. The CDR3 DNA sequence: TGCGCCAGCAGCTCGGACAGGGGAAAGGTGGGTTTT. The encoded protein is CASSSDRGKVGF. The full variable domain, in which reference TRBV5-1 and TRBJ2-2 provide the parts outside the CDR3, is KAGVTQTPRYLIKTRGQQVTLSCSPISGHRSVSWYQQTPGQGLQFLFEYFSETQRNKGNFPGRFSGRQFSNSRSEMNVSTLELGDSALYLCASSSDRGKVGFGEGSRLTVL.

The chain employs TRBV6-5 and TRBJ1-2, with D unresolved. The germline V gene has CDR1 MNHEY and CDR2 SVGAGI. The V end lost 0 bases, the J end lost 5 bases, and 7 bases lay between the germline ends. The CDR3 length is 13 residues. The DNA for the CDR3 is TGTGCCAGCAGTTACTCGCGGATATATGGCTACACCTTC. It codes for CASSYSRIYGYTF.

This chain links TRBV7-3 with TRBJ2-3, with TRBD1 identical over 8 bases. Germline CDR1 is SGHTA and CDR2 is FQGTGA. The CDR3 loop spans 15 amino acids. The V and J ends lost 3 bases and 0 bases, in that order; junction bases with no gene match: 2. The CDR3 DNA sequence: TGTGCCAGCAGCTTCGACAGGGGCAGCACAGATACGCAGTATTTT. Protein sequence: CASSFDRGSTDTQYF.

The chain uses TRBV19 and TRBJ1-5; no clear D gene. CDR1 LNHDA and CDR2 SQIVND come from the germline V gene (reference sequence). The CDR3 sequence is 14 residues long. Trimming took off 3 bases at V and 2 bases at J, with 8 bases between the two ends. CDR3 bases: TGTGCCAGTAGTATTAATACTCGCAATCAGCCCCAGCATTTT. It codes for CASSINTRNQPQHF.